One and the same sample provided the 22 T cell receptor beta chains below, sequenced in a study of beta chain features in type 1 diabetes. As every portion of the isolated RNA was reverse transcribed, the sequencing read expressed TCRB transcripts. Using immunoSEQ multiplex PCR, the repertoire was profiled, and TCRdb retains in-frame clones only, with some absent. The sample lists roughly 610,000 clones, 15% to 17% occurring once. The specimen was naive CD4+ T cells from blood. The origin of the receptors is a man between 18 and 29 years old in good health.

In this sample, this clone turned up a few times. This chain uses TRBV19 with TRBJ2-1; TRBD1 might be the D (5 bases). CDR3 length: 14 residues. With 3 bases removed from V and 10 bases from J, the gap between germline ends came to 16 bases. Germline V gene data show CDR1 as LNHDA and CDR2 as SQIVND (reference sequence). DNA of the CDR3: TGTGCCAGTAGTATCAGGGATGGTAGAAACGAGCAGTTCTTC. Amino acid sequence: CASSIRDGRNEQFF.

This clone appeared a few times. V usage is TRBV6-1 and J usage is TRBJ2-7, with 8 positions matching TRBD1. CDR1 and CDR2 (germline): MNHNS, SASEGT. V shed 7 bases and J 2 bases; nucleotides not matched to a gene: 10. The CDR3 consists of 15 residues. Here the CDR3 DNA reads TGTGCCAGCACAATTCAGGACAGGGAAGCCTACGAGCAGTACTTC. The encoded protein is CASTIQDREAYEQYF.

This clone was recorded a few times. The chain links TRBV19 to TRBJ2-7; weak D call: TRBD1 (6 bases). Per germline, CDR1 LNHDA and CDR2 SQIVND (reference sequence). Trimming stripped 10 bases from V and 1 base from J, with 14 bases between. The CDR3 is 13 amino acids. CDR3 sequence reads: CATKPDSSYEQYF. The CDR3 nucleotides read TGTGCCACTAAACCGGACAGTTCCTACGAGCAGTACTTC.

The chain combines TRBV28 with TRBJ1-1, with D perhaps TRBD1 (6 bases). The CDR3 totals 18 residues. Trimming took off 6 bases at V and 4 bases at J, with 27 bases between the two ends. Germline CDR1 MDHEN, CDR2 SYDVKM. CDR3 sequence: CASRATTYRVETVTEAFF. The CDR3 DNA reads TGTGCCAGCAGAGCCACGACATACAGGGTCGAGACGGTCACTGAAGCTTTCTTT. The full variable domain, its missing parts supplied by reference TRBV28 and TRBJ1-1, is DVKVTQSSRYLVKRTGEKVFLECVQDMDHENMFWYRQDPGLGLRLIYFSYDVKMKEKGDIPEGYSVSREKKERFSLILESASTNQTSMYLCASRATTYRVETVTEAFFGQGTRLTVV.

This clone was seen a few times. The genes are TRBV5-1 and TRBJ2-7; the match to TRBD1 covers 8 bases. Germline V gene lookup returns CDR1 SGHRS and CDR2 YFSETQ. There are 16 residues in the CDR3. The V gene end was trimmed by 2 bases and the J gene end by 5 bases; junction bases not matched to a gene: 12. CDR3 residues: CASSFGRLAGGDEQYF. CDR3 bases: TGCGCCAGCAGCTTTGGCCGATTGGCAGGGGGCGACGAGCAGTACTTC.

This clone was recorded a few times. This chain uses TRBV28 with TRBJ1-1; D is unresolved. This CDR3 is built from 13 residues. Germline loops: CDR1 MDHEN, CDR2 SYDVKM. The V end lost 6 bases, the J end lost 8 bases, and 16 bases lay between the germline ends. CDR3: CASREAPLREAFF. The CDR3 DNA sequence: TGTGCCAGCAGGGAGGCACCCCTGCGGGAAGCTTTCTTT.

This clone is a singleton in its sample. The chain employs TRBV7-2 and TRBJ1-5; D is unresolved. V gave up 5 bases and J gave up 5 bases, with 10 bases separating them. Looked up from germline, CDR1 is SGHTA and CDR2 is FQGNSA. The CDR3 covers 13 residues. Written as DNA, the CDR3 is TGTGCCAGCAGCCCCGGGAGGGATCAGCCCCAGCATTTT. Translating it yields CASSPGRDQPQHF.

This chain uses TRBV18 with TRBJ2-5; 8 bases are shared with TRBD1. The V segment lost 6 bases and the J segment 1 base; nucleotides outside the gene matches: 10. The CDR3 runs 16 residues. Germline lookup yields CDR1 KGHSH and CDR2 LQKENI. The CDR3 region is CASSAPQGGAQETQYF. CDR3 coding DNA: TGTGCCAGCTCTGCCCCACAGGGGGGAGCCCAAGAGACCCAGTACTTC. Variable domain in full (rest from reference TRBV18 and TRBJ2-5): NAGVMQNPRHLVRRRGQEARLRCSPMKGHSHVYWYRQLPEEGLKFMVYLQKENIIDESGMPKERFSAEFPKEGPSILRIQQVVRGDSAAYFCASSAPQGGAQETQYFGPGTRLLVL.

This chain links TRBV7-9 with TRBJ2-7, with TRBD1 matching 9 bases. Germline values: CDR1 SEHNR, CDR2 FQNEAQ (reference sequence). V shed 7 bases and J 3 bases; nucleotides not matched to a gene: 16. The CDR3 contains 17 residues. The CDR3 DNA sequence: TGTGCCAGCATACTAGGGACAGGGTCTACCCTGAACTACGAGCAGTACTTC. Residues: CASILGTGSTLNYEQYF.

The rearrangement links TRBV10-3 to TRBJ2-7, with D perhaps assigned TRBD1 or TRBD2 (5 bases each). Per the germline V gene, CDR1 is ENHRY and CDR2 is SYGVKD. V lost 4 bases to trimming and J lost 2 bases, with 18 bases between them. This CDR3 comprises 16 residues. In DNA, the CDR3 is TGTGCCATCAGTGGACGGGGACCGGACAAAGCCTACGAGCAGTACTTC. Its translation is CAISGRGPDKAYEQYF.

The gene calls are TRBV10-3 and TRBJ1-1, with D uncertain. The CDR3 runs 15 residues. The ends were cut back, 0 bases at V and 3 bases at J, with 11 bases in the middle. Germline V gives CDR1 ENHRY, CDR2 SYGVKD. The CDR3 protein is CAISESPGEDTEAFF. In nucleotides, the CDR3 is TGTGCCATCAGTGAGTCCCCGGGTGAGGACACTGAAGCTTTCTTT.

The chain recombines TRBV2 with TRBJ1-3; weak D call: TRBD1 (5 bases). The germline gives CDR1 SNHLY, CDR2 FYNNEI. The length of the CDR3 is 14 residues. The V end lost 6 bases, the J end lost 4 bases, and 13 bases lay between the germline ends. CDR3 sequence reads: CASSPRGAGNTIYF. CDR3 nucleotide sequence: TGTGCCAGCAGCCCGCGGGGCGCGGGAAACACCATATATTTT.

The CDR3 sequence: CAWSAQGLPNYGYTF. The CDR3 DNA reads TGTGCCTGGAGTGCCCAGGGGCTACCTAACTATGGCTACACCTTC. This rearrangement joins TRBV30 to TRBJ1-2; a possible D gene is TRBD1 (6 bases). Per the germline V gene, CDR1 is GTSNPN and CDR2 is SVGIG (reference sequence). Between the trimmed V and J ends, which lost 1 base and 0 bases, there was a span of 12 bases. The CDR3 sequence is 15 residues long.

V and J are TRBV20-1 and TRBJ2-3; no reliable D call. The germline CDR1 and CDR2 sequences are DFQATT and SNEGSKA (reference sequence). The CDR3 runs 11 residues. Trimming shortened V by 4 bases and J by 2 bases, and 4 bases separated the two germline ends. This CDR3 is CSATLTDTQYF. In DNA form, the CDR3 reads TGCAGTGCTACCCTCACAGATACGCAGTATTTT.

For this clone: Relative to the germline gene, one junction end is altered; a read error may explain this. The J gene is TRBJ2-7, the V gene TRBV7-3, with a possible D match to TRBD1 (5 bases). This CDR3 is 15 amino acids long. Looked up from germline, CDR1 is SGHTA and CDR2 is FQGTGA. The CDR3 region has the DNA TGTGCCAGCATCTTAAAAAGGACACCGTGGGGCGAGCAGTACTTC. It yields the protein CASILKRTPWGEQYF.

With regard to this clone: Within the sample, other DNA sequences also encode this same CDR3. The chain is built from TRBV5-1 and TRBJ2-5, with D unclear. CDR1 and CDR2 from the germline V gene are SGHRS and YFSETQ. V gave up 0 bases and J gave up 5 bases, with 5 bases separating them. This CDR3 comprises 12 residues. The CDR3 region has the DNA TGCGCCAGCAGCTTGGGCAGCGAGACCCAGTACTTC. Translation: CASSLGSETQYF.

In this sample, this clone turned up a few times. V usage is TRBV7-9 and J usage is TRBJ1-1; D is unclear. CDR1 is SEHNR, CDR2 FQNEAQ, per germline (reference sequence). Trimming cost V 5 bases and J 5 bases, with 12 bases left between them. This CDR3 has 13 residues. CDR3 sequence: CASSPRSGTEAFF. For the CDR3, the DNA is TGTGCCAGCAGCCCCCGTTCGGGAACTGAAGCTTTCTTT.

V gene TRBV18 combines with J gene TRBJ2-2, with D maybe TRBD2 (6 bases). Germline CDR1 KGHSH, CDR2 LQKENI. The V end lost 3 bases, the J end lost 3 bases, and 8 bases lay between the germline ends. The CDR3 has 14 residues. The CDR3 is CASSPAGYTGELFF. The CDR3 region has the DNA TGTGCCAGCTCACCCGCGGGGTACACCGGGGAGCTGTTTTTT.

This clone was counted between two and nine times. This chain uses TRBV7-6 with TRBJ1-3; 7 nucleotides match TRBD1. The CDR3 length is 15 residues. CDR1 and CDR2 from the germline V gene are SGHVS and FNYEAQ. J was trimmed by 1 base and V by 3 bases; bases with no gene match: 3. The CDR3 DNA is TGTGCCAGCAGCTTCGAGGGGGCGTCTGGAAACACCATATATTTT. It specifies CASSFEGASGNTIYF. The full variable domain, in which reference TRBV7-6 and TRBJ1-3 provide the parts outside the CDR3, is GAGVSQSPRYKVTKRGQDVALRCDPISGHVSLYWYRQALGQGPEFLTYFNYEAQQDKSGLPNDRFSAERPEGSISTLTIQRTEQRDSAMYRCASSFEGASGNTIYFGEGSWLTVV.

This clone was detected a few times. The CDR3 reads CASSSRQEGGRGEKLFF. The CDR3 DNA reads as TGTGCCAGCAGCTCCAGACAGGAGGGAGGCCGTGGTGAAAAACTGTTTTTT. The chain recombines TRBV5-4 with TRBJ1-4; D might be TRBD1 (6 bases). The CDR3 covers 17 residues. V gave up 3 bases and J gave up 7 bases, with 22 bases separating them. Germline CDR1 reads SGHNT; CDR2 reads YYREEE (reference sequence). Combining the CDR3 with reference TRBV5-4 and TRBJ1-4 gives the whole variable domain ETGVTQSPTHLIKTRGQQVTLRCSSQSGHNTVSWYQQALGQGPQFIFQYYREEENGRGNFPPRFSGLQFPNYSSELNVNALELDDSALYLCASSSRQEGGRGEKLFFGSGTQLSVL.

The V and J genes are TRBV18 and TRBJ1-1; 7 bases are a match to TRBD1. V lost 7 bases, J lost 1 base, and 3 bases stayed unmatched. This CDR3 spans 13 amino acids. The germline V gene encodes CDR1 KGHSH and CDR2 LQKENI. CDR3 sequence (DNA): TGTGCCAGCTTACAGGGGAGGAACACTGAAGCTTTCTTT. Its translation is CASLQGRNTEAFF.

This clone has a handful of counts. The J gene is TRBJ1-1, the V gene TRBV19; D unresolved. V was clipped by 6 bases and J by 1 base, with 12 bases between them. Germline CDR1 LNHDA, CDR2 SQIVND (reference sequence). The CDR3 covers 14 residues. In DNA form, the CDR3 reads TGTGCCAGTAGACAAAGAAGGGAGAACACTGAAGCTTTCTTT. Its translation: CASRQRRENTEAFF.